Below are 11 T cell receptor beta chains sequenced from a single sample in a study of blood T cell repertoires in COVID-19. The table came from immunoSEQ multiplex PCR; TCRdb's copy has only in-frame clones and leaves some out. This table holds tens of thousands of clones, roughly 82% found once. Sequencing was performed on peripheral blood. The receptors derive from a woman older than 75 with acute or convalescent COVID-19.

J is TRBJ2-1 and V is TRBV28, with 7 nucleotides matching TRBD2. The germline CDR1 and CDR2 sequences are MDHEN and SYDVKM. The CDR3 loop spans 14 amino acids. V was pared by 6 bases and J by 3 bases, with 5 bases of the junction left unmatched. CDR3 sequence (DNA): TGTGCCAGCAGCCCGGGACTATTCTACAATGAGCAGTTCTTC. This codes for CASSPGLFYNEQFF. The whole variable domain, remainder taken from reference TRBV28 and TRBJ2-1, is DVKVTQSSRYLVKRTGEKVFLECVQDMDHENMFWYRQDPGLGLRLIYFSYDVKMKEKGDIPEGYSVSREKKERFSLILESASTNQTSMYLCASSPGLFYNEQFFGPGTRLTVL.

Remarks on this clone: The same CDR3 can be traced to other DNA sequences in this sample. The chain has TRBV18 and TRBJ2-3, with 8 bases identical to TRBD2. Germline V lookup: CDR1 KGHSH, CDR2 LQKENI. V lost 1 base to trimming and J lost 3 bases; unmatched junction nucleotides: 3. This CDR3 comprises 15 residues. This chain's CDR3 is CASSPRGGGTDTQYF. The CDR3 DNA reads TGTGCCAGCTCACCACGAGGCGGGGGGACAGATACGCAGTATTTT.

This clone was recorded a few times. CDR3 in DNA: TGCGCCAGCAGCGGCAAGGCAGGGGTCAATGAGCAGTTCTTC. It encodes CASSGKAGVNEQFF. V gene TRBV5-1 combines with J gene TRBJ2-1; maybe TRBD1 (6 bases). The CDR3 loop spans 14 amino acids. The germline V gene encodes CDR1 SGHRS and CDR2 YFSETQ. The V end lost 4 bases, the J end lost 6 bases, and 14 bases lay between the germline ends.

The genes are TRBV7-8 and TRBJ2-7, with 7 bases matching TRBD2. CDR1 is SGHVS, CDR2 FQNEAQ, per germline. V shed 2 bases and J 4 bases; nucleotides not matched to a gene: 8. This CDR3 has 15 residues. The CDR3 DNA is TGTGCCAGCAGCTTAACTGGGAGGGAGGAGTACGAGCAGTACTTC. This gives the protein CASSLTGREEYEQYF.

This chain joins TRBV5-1 and TRBJ2-7, with TRBD2 identical over 10 bases. Germline V lookup: CDR1 SGHRS, CDR2 YFSETQ. The CDR3 covers 16 residues. V lost 0 bases and J lost 1; bases outside the gene matches: 4. The CDR3 nucleotides read TGCGCCAGCAGCTTGGCTGCTAGCGGGGGATCCTACGAGCAGTACTTC. Translation: CASSLAASGGSYEQYF. Together with reference TRBV5-1 and TRBJ2-7, the CDR3 gives the full variable domain: KAGVTQTPRYLIKTRGQQVTLSCSPISGHRSVSWYQQTPGQGLQFLFEYFSETQRNKGNFPGRFSGRQFSNSRSEMNVSTLELGDSALYLCASSLAASGGSYEQYFGPGTRLTVT.

The rearrangement links TRBV7-6 to TRBJ1-2; possibly TRBD1 for D (6 bases). The V and J ends lost 0 bases and 3 bases respectively, with 14 bases between them. From germline, CDR1 is SGHVS and CDR2 FNYEAQ. This CDR3 is built from 16 residues. The CDR3 reads CASSLAGGGLDYGYTF. The CDR3 DNA reads as TGTGCCAGCAGCTTAGCAGGGGGAGGGCTGGACTATGGCTACACCTTC.

V is TRBV30 and J is TRBJ2-6, with D perhaps TRBD2 (5 bases). The CDR3 covers 15 residues. Germline assignment: CDR1 GTSNPN and CDR2 SVGIG (reference sequence). Trimming took 3 bases from V and 1 from J, leaving 10 bases between them. CDR3 in DNA: TGTGCCTGGAGCGTATGGGAGTCTGGGGCCAACGTCCTGACTTTC. It codes for CAWSVWESGANVLTF.

This chain uses TRBV5-4 with TRBJ1-1; 8 bases are a match to TRBD1. Germline V gene lookup returns CDR1 SGHNT and CDR2 YYREEE (reference sequence). The CDR3 extends over 14 amino acids. The V and J ends lost 1 base and 7 bases, in that order; junction bases with no gene match: 6. CDR3 DNA: TGTGCCAGCAGCTTGCCCGGACAGGGCGGTGAAGCTTTCTTT. Protein: CASSLPGQGGEAFF.

This clone has a handful of counts. The chain has TRBV5-4 and TRBJ2-1, with 7 positions matching TRBD2. Germline values: CDR1 SGHNT, CDR2 YYREEE (reference sequence). The CDR3 runs 15 residues. V lost 2 bases, J lost 7 bases, and 9 bases stayed unmatched. The CDR3 loop reads CASSFDTSVWNEQFF. CDR3 in DNA: TGTGCCAGCAGCTTTGATACTAGCGTCTGGAATGAGCAGTTCTTC.

The chain combines TRBV7-8 with TRBJ2-1; 10 bases agree with TRBD2. This CDR3 is built from 17 residues. The germline V gene encodes CDR1 SGHVS and CDR2 FQNEAQ. V lost 0 bases, J lost 6 bases, and 8 bases stayed unmatched. The CDR3 sequence is CASSLARFSGRFNEQFF. In nucleotides, the CDR3 is TGTGCCAGCAGCTTAGCAAGGTTTAGCGGGAGGTTCAATGAGCAGTTCTTC.

The V call is TRBV9, the J call TRBJ2-5; the D is unclear. V lost 3 bases and J 5 bases, leaving 14 bases between the germline ends. There are 14 residues in the CDR3. The germline gives CDR1 SGDLS, CDR2 YYNGEE. The CDR3 sequence is CASSGPASWETQYF. The CDR3 bases are TGTGCCAGCAGCGGTCCAGCGTCTTGGGAGACCCAGTACTTC.